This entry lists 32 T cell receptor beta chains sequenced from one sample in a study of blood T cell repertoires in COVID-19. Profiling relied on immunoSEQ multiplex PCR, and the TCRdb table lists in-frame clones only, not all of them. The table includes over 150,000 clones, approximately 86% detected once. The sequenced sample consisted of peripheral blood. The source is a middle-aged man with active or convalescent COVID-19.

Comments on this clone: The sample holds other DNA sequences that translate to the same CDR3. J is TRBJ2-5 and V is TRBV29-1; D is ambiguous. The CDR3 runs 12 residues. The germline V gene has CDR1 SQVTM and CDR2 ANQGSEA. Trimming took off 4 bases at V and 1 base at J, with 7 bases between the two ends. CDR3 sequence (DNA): TGCAGCGTTGGGGCAGGCCAAGAGACCCAGTACTTC. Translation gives CSVGAGQETQYF.

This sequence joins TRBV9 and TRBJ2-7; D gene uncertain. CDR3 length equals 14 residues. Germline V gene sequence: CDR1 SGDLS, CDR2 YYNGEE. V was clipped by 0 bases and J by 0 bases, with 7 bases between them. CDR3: CASSVAASSYEQYF. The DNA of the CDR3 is TGTGCCAGCAGCGTAGCAGCGAGCTCCTACGAGCAGTACTTC.

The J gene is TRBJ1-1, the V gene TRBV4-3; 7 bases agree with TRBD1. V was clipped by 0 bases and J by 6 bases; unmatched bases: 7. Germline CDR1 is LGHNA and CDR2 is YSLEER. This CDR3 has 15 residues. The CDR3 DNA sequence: TGCGCCAGCAGCCAAGAGAGGGGGCTGGGACCTGAAGCTTTCTTT. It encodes CASSQERGLGPEAFF.

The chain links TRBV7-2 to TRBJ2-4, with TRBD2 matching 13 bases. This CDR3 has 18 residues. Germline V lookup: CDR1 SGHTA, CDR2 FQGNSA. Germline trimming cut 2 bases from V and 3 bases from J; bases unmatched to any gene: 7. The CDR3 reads CASSLTSGGAWVKNIQYF. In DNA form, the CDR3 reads TGTGCCAGCAGCTTAACTAGCGGGGGGGCCTGGGTCAAAAACATTCAGTACTTC.

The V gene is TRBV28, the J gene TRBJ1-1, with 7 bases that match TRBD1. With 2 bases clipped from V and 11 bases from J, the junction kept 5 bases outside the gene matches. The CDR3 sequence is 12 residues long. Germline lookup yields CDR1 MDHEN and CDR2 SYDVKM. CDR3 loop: CASSLRTGGAFF. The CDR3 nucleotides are TGTGCCAGCAGTTTAAGGACAGGAGGGGCTTTCTTT.

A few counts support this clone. DNA for the CDR3: TGTGCCAGCAGTCGGACAGGAACCCCCTACGAGCAGTACTTC. This encodes CASSRTGTPYEQYF. The V and J genes are TRBV7-9 and TRBJ2-7, with 7 bases that match TRBD1. Per the germline V gene, CDR1 is SEHNR and CDR2 is FQNEAQ (reference sequence). V was clipped by 6 bases and J by 2 bases; unmatched bases: 7. The CDR3 runs to 14 residues.

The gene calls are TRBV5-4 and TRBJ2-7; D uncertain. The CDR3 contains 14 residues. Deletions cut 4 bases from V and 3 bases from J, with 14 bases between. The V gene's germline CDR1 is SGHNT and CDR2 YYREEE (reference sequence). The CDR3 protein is CASSRDSISYEQYF. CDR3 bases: TGTGCCAGCAGCCGAGACTCTATAAGCTACGAGCAGTACTTC. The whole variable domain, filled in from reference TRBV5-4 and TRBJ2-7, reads ETGVTQSPTHLIKTRGQQVTLRCSSQSGHNTVSWYQQALGQGPQFIFQYYREEENGRGNFPPRFSGLQFPNYSSELNVNALELDDSALYLCASSRDSISYEQYFGPGTRLTVT.

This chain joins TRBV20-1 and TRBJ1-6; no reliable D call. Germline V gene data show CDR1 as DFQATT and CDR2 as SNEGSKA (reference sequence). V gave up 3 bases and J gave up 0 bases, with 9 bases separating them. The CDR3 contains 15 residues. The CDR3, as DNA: TGCAGTGCTAGTGTGGAGAGCTCCTATAATTCACCCCTCCACTTT. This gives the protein CSASVESSYNSPLHF.

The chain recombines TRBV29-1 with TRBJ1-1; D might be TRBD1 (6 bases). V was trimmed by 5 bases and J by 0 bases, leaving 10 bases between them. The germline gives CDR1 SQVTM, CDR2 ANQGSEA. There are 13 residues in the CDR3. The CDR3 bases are TGCAGCGTTCGGACAGTATTGAACACTGAAGCTTTCTTT. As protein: CSVRTVLNTEAFF.

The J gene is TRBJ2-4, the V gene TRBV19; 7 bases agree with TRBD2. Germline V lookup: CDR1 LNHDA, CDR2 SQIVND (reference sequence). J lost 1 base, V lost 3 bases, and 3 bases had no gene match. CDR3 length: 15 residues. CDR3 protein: CASSMREWAKNIQYF. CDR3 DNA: TGTGCCAGTAGTATGCGGGAGTGGGCCAAAAACATTCAGTACTTC.

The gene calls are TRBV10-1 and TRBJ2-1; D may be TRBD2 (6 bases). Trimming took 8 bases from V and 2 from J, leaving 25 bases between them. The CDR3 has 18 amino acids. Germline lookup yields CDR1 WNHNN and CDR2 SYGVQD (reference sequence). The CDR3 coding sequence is TGCGCCAGCCAGCAATGTCGGTATGGGCGGGAAGCCTACAATGAGCAGTTCTTC. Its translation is CASQQCRYGREAYNEQFF.

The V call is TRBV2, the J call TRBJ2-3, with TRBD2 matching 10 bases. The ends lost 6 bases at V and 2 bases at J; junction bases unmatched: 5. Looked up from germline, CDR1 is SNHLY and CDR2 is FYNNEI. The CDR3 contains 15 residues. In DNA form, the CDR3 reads TGTGCCAGCAGGAGTGGACTAGCGGCCACAGATACGCAGTATTTT. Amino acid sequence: CASRSGLAATDTQYF.

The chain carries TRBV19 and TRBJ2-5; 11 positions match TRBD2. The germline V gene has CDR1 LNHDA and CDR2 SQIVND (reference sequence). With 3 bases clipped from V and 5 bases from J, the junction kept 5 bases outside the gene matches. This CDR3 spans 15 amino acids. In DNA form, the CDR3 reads TGTGCCAGTAGTATTGGGTCTAGCGGGAGGGAGACCCAGTACTTC. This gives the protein CASSIGSSGRETQYF.

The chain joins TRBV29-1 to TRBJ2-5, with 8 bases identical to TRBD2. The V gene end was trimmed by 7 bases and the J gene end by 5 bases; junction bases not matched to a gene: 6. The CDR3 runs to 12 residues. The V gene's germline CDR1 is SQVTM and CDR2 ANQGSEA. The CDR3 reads CSASGGLETQYF. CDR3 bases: TGCAGCGCCTCGGGGGGGCTTGAGACCCAGTACTTC. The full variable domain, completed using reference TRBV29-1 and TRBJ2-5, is SAVISQKPSRDICQRGTSLTIQCQVDSQVTMMFWYRQQPGQSLTLIATANQGSEATYESGFVIDKFPISRPNLTFSTLTVSNMSPEDSSIYLCSASGGLETQYFGPGTRLLVL.

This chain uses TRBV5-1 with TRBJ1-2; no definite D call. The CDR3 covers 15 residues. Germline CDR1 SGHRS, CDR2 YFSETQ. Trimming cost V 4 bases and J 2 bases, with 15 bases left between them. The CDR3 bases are TGCGCCAGCAGCCGGGGAGGACGGACCAACTATGGCTACACCTTC. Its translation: CASSRGGRTNYGYTF.

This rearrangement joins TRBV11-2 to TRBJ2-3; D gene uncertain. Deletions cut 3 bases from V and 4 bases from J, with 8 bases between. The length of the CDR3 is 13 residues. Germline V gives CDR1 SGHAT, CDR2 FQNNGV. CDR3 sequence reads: CASSFSPPDTQYF. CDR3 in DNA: TGTGCCAGCAGCTTTAGTCCGCCAGATACGCAGTATTTT.

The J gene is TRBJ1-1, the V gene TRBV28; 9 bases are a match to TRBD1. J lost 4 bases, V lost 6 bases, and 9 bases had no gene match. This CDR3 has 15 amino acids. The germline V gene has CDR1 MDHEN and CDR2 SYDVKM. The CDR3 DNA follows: TGTGCCAGCAGCTCGCCGGGACAGGGAGGCACTGAAGCTTTCTTT. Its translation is CASSSPGQGGTEAFF.

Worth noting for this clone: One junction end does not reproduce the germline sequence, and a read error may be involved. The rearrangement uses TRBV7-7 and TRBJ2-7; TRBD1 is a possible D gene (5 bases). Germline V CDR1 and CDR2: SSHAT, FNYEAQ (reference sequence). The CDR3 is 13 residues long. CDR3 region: CASSIQGSYEQYF. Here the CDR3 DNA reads TGTGCTAGCAGCATCCAGGGTTCCTACGAGCAGTACTTC.

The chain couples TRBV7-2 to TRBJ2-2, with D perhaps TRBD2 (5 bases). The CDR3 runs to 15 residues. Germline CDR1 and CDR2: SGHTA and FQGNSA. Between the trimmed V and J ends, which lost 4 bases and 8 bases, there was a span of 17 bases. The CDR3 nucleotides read TGTGCCAGCAGCTCGGGCCCACCGGGATCGGGGGAGCTGTTTTTT. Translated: CASSSGPPGSGELFF.

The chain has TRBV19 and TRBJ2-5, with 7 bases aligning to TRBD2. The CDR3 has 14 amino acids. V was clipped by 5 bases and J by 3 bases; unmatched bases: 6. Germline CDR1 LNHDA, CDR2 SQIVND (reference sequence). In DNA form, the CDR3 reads TGTGCCAGTAGTGTCACTAGCGCCGAAGAGACCCAGTACTTC. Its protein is CASSVTSAEETQYF.

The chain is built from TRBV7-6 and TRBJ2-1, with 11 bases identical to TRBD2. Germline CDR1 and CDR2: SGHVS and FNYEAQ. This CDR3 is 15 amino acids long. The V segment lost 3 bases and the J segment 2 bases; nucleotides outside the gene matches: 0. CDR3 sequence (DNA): TGTGCCAGCAGCTTTAGCGGGGGGGCCTACAATGAGCAGTTCTTC. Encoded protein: CASSFSGGAYNEQFF.

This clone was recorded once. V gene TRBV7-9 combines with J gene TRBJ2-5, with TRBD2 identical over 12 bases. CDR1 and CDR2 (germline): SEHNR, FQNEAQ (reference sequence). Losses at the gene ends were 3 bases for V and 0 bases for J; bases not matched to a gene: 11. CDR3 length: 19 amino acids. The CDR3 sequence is CASSLDFQWTSGNQETQYF. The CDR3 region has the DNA TGTGCCAGCAGCTTGGACTTTCAATGGACTAGCGGGAACCAAGAGACCCAGTACTTC.

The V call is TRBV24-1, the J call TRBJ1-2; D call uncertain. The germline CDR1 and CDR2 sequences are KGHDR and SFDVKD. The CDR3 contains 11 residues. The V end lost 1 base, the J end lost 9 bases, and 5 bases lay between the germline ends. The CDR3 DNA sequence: TGTGCCACCAGTGATTTTGACAGCTACACCTTC. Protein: CATSDFDSYTF.

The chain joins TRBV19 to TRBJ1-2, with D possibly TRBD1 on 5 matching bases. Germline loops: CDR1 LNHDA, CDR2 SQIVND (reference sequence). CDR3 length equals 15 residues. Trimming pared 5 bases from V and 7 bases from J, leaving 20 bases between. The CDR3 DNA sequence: TGTGCCAGTAGTTTCAGACCCCTACAGGAGAGTGGCTACACCTTC. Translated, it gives CASSFRPLQESGYTF.

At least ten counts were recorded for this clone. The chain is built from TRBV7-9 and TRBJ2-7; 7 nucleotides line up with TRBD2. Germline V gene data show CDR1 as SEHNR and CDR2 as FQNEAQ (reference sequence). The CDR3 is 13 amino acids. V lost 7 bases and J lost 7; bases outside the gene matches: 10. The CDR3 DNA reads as TGTGCCAGCACCCTAGCGGTCCATAAGGAGCAGTACTTC. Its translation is CASTLAVHKEQYF.

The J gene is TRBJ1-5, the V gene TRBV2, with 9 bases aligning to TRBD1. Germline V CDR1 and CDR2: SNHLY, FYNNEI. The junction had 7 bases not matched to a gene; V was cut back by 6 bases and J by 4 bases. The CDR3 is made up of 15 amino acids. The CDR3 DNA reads TGTGCCAGCAGAGCCGGGACAGGGCGAAATCAGCCCCAGCATTTT. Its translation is CASRAGTGRNQPQHF.

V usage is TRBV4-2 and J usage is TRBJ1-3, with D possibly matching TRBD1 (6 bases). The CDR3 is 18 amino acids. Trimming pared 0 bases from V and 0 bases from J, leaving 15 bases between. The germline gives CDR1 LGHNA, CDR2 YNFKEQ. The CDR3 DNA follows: TGTGCCAGCAGCCAAGAGGTTGGGGGCCCGAGCTCTGGAAACACCATATATTTT. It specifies CASSQEVGGPSSGNTIYF.

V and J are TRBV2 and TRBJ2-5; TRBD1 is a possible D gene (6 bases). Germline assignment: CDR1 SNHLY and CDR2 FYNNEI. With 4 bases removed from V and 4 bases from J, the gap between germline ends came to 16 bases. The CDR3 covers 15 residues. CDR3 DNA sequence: TGTGCCAGCAGTGCGGTGGGGGCGGTCCGAGAGACCCAGTACTTC. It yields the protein CASSAVGAVRETQYF.

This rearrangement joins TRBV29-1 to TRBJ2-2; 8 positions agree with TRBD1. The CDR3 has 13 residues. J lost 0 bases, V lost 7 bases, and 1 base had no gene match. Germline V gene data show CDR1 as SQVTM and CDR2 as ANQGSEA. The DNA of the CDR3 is TGCAGCGCGGGACAGGCGAACACCGGGGAGCTGTTTTTT. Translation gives CSAGQANTGELFF.

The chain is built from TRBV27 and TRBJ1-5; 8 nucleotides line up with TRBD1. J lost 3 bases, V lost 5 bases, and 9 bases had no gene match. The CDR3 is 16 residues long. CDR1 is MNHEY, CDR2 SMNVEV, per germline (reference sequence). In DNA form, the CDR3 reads TGTGCCAGCAGTCGACAGGGGTCGGTGCCCAATCAGCCCCAGCATTTT. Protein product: CASSRQGSVPNQPQHF.

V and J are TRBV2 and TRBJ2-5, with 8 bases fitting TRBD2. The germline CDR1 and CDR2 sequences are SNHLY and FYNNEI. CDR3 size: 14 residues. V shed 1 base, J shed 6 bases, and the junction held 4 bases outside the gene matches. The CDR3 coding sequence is TGTGCCAGCAGTGAAGTAGCGGGACTAAAGACCCAGTACTTC. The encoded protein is CASSEVAGLKTQYF.

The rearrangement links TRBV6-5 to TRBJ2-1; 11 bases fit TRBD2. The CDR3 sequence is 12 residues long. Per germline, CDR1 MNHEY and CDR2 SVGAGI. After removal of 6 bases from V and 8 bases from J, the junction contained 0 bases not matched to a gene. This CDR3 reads CASRTSGDEQFF. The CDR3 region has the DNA TGTGCCAGCAGGACTAGCGGGGATGAGCAGTTCTTC.